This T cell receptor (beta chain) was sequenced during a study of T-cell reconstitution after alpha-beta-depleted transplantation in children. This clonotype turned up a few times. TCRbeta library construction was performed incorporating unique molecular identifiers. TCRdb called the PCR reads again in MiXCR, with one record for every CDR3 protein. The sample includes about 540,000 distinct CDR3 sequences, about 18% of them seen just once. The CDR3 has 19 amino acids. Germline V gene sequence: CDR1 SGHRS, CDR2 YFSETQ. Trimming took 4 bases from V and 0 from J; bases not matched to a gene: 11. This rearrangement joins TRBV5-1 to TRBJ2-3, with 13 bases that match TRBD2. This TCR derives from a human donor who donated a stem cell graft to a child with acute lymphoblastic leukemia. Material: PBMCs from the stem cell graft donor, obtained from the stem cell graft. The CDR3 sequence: CASSPPGLAGPSSTDTQYF. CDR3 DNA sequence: TGCGCCAGCAGCCCCCCGGGACTAGCGGGGCCCTCTAGCACAGATACGCAGTATTTT.